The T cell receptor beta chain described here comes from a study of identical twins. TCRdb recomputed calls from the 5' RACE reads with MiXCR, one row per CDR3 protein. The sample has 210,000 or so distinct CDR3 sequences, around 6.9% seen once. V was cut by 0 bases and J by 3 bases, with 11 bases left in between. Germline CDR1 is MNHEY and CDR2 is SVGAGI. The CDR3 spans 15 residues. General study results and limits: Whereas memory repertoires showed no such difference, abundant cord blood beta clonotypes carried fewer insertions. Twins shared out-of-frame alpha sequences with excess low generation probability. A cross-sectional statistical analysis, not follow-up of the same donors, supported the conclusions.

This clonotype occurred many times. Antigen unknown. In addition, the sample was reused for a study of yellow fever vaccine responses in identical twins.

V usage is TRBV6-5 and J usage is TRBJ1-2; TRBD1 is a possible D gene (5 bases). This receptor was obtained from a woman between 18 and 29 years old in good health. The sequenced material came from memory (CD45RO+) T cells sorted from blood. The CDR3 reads CASSYSSRDYYGYTF. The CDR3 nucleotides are TGTGCCAGCAGTTACTCGAGCAGGGATTACTATGGCTACACCTTC.